Here is one T cell receptor beta chain with its context. The antigen is undetermined. Germline lookup yields CDR1 SGHVS and CDR2 FQNEAQ. The V gene end was trimmed by 1 base and the J gene end by 2 bases; junction bases not matched to a gene: 8. The length of the CDR3 is 17 residues. Making use of molecular barcodes, quantitative 5'-RACE generated TCR beta libraries. TCRdb analysed the 5' RACE reads with MiXCR anew, one entry per CDR3 protein. The sample has 700,000 to 850,000 distinct CDR3 sequences; over 9.5% are singletons. The data belong to a study of CD8 T cells in ankylosing spondylitis. Study-wide points: Certain motif variants had earlier appeared in reactive arthritis synovial fluid and blood. Relatively rare in peripheral blood, disease-linked clones were also CD8+. Seemingly distinctive of ankylosing spondylitis blood was a TCR beta motif formed by eight highly homologous variants. It was reported that disease-linked clones were significantly enriched in matched ankylosing spondylitis synovial fluid.

Sequenced input: blood, either unsorted or a sorted T cell fraction (not recorded which). This sequence joins TRBV7-8 and TRBJ2-1, with 7 bases that match TRBD1. The clonotype comes from a male donor with ankylosing spondylitis. The CDR3 sequence is CASSLVLGDRPYNEQFF. The CDR3 DNA follows: TGTGCCAGCAGCTTAGTGTTAGGGGACAGACCCTACAATGAGCAGTTCTTC.